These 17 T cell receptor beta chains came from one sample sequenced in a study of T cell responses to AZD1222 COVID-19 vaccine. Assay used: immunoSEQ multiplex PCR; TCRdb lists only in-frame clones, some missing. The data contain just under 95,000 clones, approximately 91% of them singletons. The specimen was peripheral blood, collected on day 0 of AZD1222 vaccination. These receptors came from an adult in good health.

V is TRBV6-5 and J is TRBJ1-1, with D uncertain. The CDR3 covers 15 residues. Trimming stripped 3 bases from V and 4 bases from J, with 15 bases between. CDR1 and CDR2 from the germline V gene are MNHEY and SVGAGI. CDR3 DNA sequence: TGTGCCAGCAGTTATACAGTAGGCAAGAGCACTGAAGCTTTCTTT. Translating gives CASSYTVGKSTEAFF.

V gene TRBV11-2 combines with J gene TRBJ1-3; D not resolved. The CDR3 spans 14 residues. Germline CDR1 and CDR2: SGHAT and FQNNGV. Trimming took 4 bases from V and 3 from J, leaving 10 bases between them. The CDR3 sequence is CASSSIPGGNTIYF. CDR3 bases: TGTGCCAGCAGCTCAATCCCAGGTGGAAACACCATATATTTT.

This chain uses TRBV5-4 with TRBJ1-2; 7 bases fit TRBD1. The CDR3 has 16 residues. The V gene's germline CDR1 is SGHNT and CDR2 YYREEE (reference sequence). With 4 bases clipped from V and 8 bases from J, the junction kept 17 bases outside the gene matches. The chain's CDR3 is CASSRGGPTGKKGYTF. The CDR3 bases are TGTGCCAGCAGCAGAGGGGGGCCGACAGGGAAAAAGGGCTACACCTTC. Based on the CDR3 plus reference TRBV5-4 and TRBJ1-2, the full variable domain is ETGVTQSPTHLIKTRGQQVTLRCSSQSGHNTVSWYQQALGQGPQFIFQYYREEENGRGNFPPRFSGLQFPNYSSELNVNALELDDSALYLCASSRGGPTGKKGYTFGSGTRLTVV.

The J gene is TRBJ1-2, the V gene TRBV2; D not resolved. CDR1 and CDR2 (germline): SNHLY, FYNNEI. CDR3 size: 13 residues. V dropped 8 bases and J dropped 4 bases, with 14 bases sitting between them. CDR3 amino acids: CASSPGALYGYTF. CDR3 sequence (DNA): TGTGCCAGCTCGCCAGGCGCCCTCTATGGCTACACCTTC.

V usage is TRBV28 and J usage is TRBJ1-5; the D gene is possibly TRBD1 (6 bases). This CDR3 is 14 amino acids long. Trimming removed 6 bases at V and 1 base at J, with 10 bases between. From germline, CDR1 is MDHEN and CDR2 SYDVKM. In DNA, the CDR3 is TGTGCCAGCAGCGAGACAGGCAGCAATCAGCCCCAGCATTTT. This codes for CASSETGSNQPQHF.

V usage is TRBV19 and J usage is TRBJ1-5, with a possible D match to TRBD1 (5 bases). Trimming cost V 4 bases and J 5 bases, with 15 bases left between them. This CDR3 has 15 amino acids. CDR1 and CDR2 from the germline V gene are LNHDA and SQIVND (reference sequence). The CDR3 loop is CASSSPLGDYQPQHF. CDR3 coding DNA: TGTGCCAGTAGTAGCCCCCTAGGGGATTATCAGCCCCAGCATTTT.

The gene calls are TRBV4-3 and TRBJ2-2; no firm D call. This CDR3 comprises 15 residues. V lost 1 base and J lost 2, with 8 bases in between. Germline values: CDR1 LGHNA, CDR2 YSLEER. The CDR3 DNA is TGCGCCAGCAGCCAAGTAAACGGTAACACCGGGGAGCTGTTTTTT. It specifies CASSQVNGNTGELFF.

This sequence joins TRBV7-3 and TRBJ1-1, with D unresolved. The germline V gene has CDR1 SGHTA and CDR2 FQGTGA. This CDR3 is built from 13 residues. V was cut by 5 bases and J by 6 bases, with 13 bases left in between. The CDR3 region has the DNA TGTGCCAGCAGCCCAACCGGGTACGCTGAAGCTTTCTTT. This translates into CASSPTGYAEAFF.

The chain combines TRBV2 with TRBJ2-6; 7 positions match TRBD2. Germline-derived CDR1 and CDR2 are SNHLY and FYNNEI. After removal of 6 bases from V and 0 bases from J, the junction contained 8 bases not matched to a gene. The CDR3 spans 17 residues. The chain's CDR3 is CASRGGTSDSGANVLTF. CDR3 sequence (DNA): TGTGCCAGCAGGGGGGGGACGTCCGACTCTGGGGCCAACGTCCTGACTTTC.

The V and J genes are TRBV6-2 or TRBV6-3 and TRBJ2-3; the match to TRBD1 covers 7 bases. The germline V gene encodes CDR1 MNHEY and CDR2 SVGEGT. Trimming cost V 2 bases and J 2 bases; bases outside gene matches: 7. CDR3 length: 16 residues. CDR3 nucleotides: TGTGCCAGCAGTTACCCATCCGGGACAGTCACAGATACGCAGTATTTT. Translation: CASSYPSGTVTDTQYF.

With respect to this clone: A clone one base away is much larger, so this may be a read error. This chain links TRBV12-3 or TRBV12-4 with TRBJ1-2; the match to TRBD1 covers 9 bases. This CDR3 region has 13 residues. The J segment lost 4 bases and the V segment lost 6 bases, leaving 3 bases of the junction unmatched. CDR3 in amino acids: CASSPGQGYGYTF. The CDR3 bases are TGTGCCAGCAGCCCGGGACAGGGCTATGGCTACACCTTC.

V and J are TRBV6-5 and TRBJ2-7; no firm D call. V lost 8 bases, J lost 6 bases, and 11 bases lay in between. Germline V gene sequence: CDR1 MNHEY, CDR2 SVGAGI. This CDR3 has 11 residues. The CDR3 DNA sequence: TGTGCCAGCCTAGACGGAGCCGAGCAGTACTTC. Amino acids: CASLDGAEQYF.

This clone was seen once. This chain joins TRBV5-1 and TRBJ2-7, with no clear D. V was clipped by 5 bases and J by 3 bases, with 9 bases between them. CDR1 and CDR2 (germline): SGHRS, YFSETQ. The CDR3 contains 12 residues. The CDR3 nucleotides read TGCGCCAGCAGGAAGGAAAGCTACGAGCAGTACTTC. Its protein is CASRKESYEQYF.

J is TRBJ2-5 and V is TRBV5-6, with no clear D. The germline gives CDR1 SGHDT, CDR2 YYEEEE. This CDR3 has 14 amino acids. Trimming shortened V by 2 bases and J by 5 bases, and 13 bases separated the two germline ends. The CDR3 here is CASSFHQFGETQYF. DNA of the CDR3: TGTGCCAGCAGCTTCCATCAGTTCGGGGAGACCCAGTACTTC.

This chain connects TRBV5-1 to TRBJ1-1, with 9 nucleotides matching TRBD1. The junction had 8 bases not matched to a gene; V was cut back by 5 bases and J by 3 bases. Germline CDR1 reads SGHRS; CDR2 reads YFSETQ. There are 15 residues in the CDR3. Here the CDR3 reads CASRSGTGWDTEAFF. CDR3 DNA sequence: TGCGCCAGCAGATCCGGGACAGGGTGGGACACTGAAGCTTTCTTT. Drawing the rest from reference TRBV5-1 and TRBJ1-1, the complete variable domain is KAGVTQTPRYLIKTRGQQVTLSCSPISGHRSVSWYQQTPGQGLQFLFEYFSETQRNKGNFPGRFSGRQFSNSRSEMNVSTLELGDSALYLCASRSGTGWDTEAFFGQGTRLTVV.

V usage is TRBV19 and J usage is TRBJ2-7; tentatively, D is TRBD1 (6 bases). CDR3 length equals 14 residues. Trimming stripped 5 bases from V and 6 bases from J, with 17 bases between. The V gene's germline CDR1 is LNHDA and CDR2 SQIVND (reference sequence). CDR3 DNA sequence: TGTGCCAGTAGTTTCTCCCTACAGGGTGGCGAGCAGTACTTC. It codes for CASSFSLQGGEQYF. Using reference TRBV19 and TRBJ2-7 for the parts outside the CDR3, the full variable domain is DGGITQSPKYLFRKEGQNVTLSCEQNLNHDAMYWYRQDPGQGLRLIYYSQIVNDFQKGDIAEGYSVSREKKESFPLTVTSAQKNPTAFYLCASSFSLQGGEQYFGPGTRLTVT.

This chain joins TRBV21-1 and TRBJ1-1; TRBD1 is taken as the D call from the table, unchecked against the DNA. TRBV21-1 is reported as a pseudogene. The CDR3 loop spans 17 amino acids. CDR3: CASSKALQGARNTEAFF. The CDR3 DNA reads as TGTGCCAGCAGCAAGGCTCTACAGGGGGCCCGGAACACTGAAGCTTTCTTT.